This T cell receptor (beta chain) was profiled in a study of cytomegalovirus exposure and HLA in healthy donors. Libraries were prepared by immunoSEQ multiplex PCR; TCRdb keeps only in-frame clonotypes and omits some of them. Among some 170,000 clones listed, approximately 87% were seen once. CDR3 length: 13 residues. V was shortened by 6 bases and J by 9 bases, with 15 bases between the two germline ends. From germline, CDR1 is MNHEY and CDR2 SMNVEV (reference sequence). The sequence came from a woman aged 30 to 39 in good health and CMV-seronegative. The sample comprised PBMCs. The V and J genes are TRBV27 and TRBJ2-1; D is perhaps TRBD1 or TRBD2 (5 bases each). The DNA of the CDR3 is TGTGCCAGCAGGTCCCTATCTGGGGGTGAGCAGTTCTTC. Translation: CASRSLSGGEQFF.